This TCR beta chain was sequenced during a study of shared clonotypes between healthy human individuals (dated by TCRdb to the early 2020s). At the level of the whole study: A few men and a couple of women, aged 18 to 49 years, made up the cohort. For each donor, CD4 naive and CD4 memory were each run on three plates, CD8 naive on two plates, and CD8 memory on one plate. Blood TCR repertoires of a handful of healthy adults were deeply sequenced to estimate repertoire size and the extent of clonotype sharing between individuals. To increase sequencing depth and limit assay-specific biases, TCR repertoire library preparation and sequencing were carried out by different laboratories using diverse techniques. Leukapheresis yielded between about 0.85 and 10 billion PBMCs per donor.

This clone was detected a few times. No cognate antigen has been identified for it. Nothing much larger sits one base from this clone, and base qualities are not available. Study-level results and caveats: Pairwise subsampling indicated that sequencing depth was expected to affect the degree of clonotype sharing among donors. Compared with non-shared clonotypes, the clonotypes found in all four sorted-subset donors had higher generation probabilities. Incomplete sequencing was indicated by rarefaction of sorted-subset datasets, despite the large sequencing depth. Sampling was restricted to blood, and TCR repertoires in tissues likely differ from the TCR repertoires found in blood. The genetic and exposure-history diversity represented was limited by the small number of donors. About 5% of naive CD4, around 3.5% of naive CD8, about 2.5% of memory CD4, and about 0.4% of memory CD8 clonotypes were shared across several donors. Larger estimated clonotype richness was generally found for naive subsets than for memory subsets.

Healthy HIV-negative adults with no recently reported acute infections or vaccinations were included as donors. Only Caucasian adults living in Nashville, Tennessee, USA were represented among the donors. CD4+ T cells were enriched by magnetic negative selection; naive cells were then positively selected on CD45RA, and the negative fraction formed the memory subset. Blood was obtained by leukapheresis, after which PBMCs were separated by Ficoll-Histopaque density gradient centrifugation and cryopreserved in liquid nitrogen vapor phase. Analytical flow cytometry was used to check the purity and quantity of each magnetically sorted T cell population. Genomic DNA was isolated from every sorted fraction and measured by UV absorbance on a Nanodrop 2000c. Using the deep immunoSEQ assay, TCR CDR3 regions were amplified from genomic DNA by multiplex PCR. Extracted genomic DNA from each cell subset was distributed evenly across all wells of several immunoSEQ 96-well plates, and each plate was treated as a replicate. For sorted subsets, approximately 210 ng genomic DNA, equal to tens of thousands of T cell genomes, was loaded into each replicate PCR. Purified libraries were quantified with a Qubit 3.0 fluorometer, sized on a Bioanalyzer 2100, and re-quantified with the KAPA Library Quantification kit. Each immunoSEQ 96-well plate was sequenced on its own single-read 150-cycle Illumina NextSeq 550 flow cell. On the study's bioinformatics: Because the immunoSEQ output held only junctional sequences and lacked quality scores, the filtering could not match the filtering applied to full-length reads. Sequences were annotated with PyIR, a Python wrapper for IgBLAST v1.9, and V/J genes and CDR3 were assigned using IMGT germline references. Reads with weak V/J assignments (E-value above 1e-6), missing CDR3, stop codons, out-of-frame junctions, or ambiguous translated residues were removed. V3J clonotypes were defined as sequences sharing the same inferred V gene, J gene, and CDR3 amino acid sequence. To compute the percentage overlap between repertoires, the number of shared unique clonotypes was divided by the size of the smaller repertoire. Three approaches were used to assess repertoire richness: RTK rarefaction, the Chao1 estimator, and Recon v2.1 estimates of unobserved clonotypes. Generation probabilities were computed with OLGA for all TCRbeta clonotypes obtained by the gDNA method from several donors. This is the immuneACCESS table as TCRdb keeps it, with only in-frame sequences that have V and J called. A part of the clones is gone; compared with another copy, unresolved V genes explain less than half, and the rest is unexplained. From that table come the V and J calls and clone size; the DNA was used to work out D and trimming. This sample is represented by a few million clones; 80% to 95% of them were singletons. 0.37% of the sample rests with the top ten.

What was sequenced was naive CD4+ T cells from PBMCs. The cell subset or site tag for this specimen amounts to: CD45RA+ positively selected. The sequence came from a man between 18 and 29 years old in good health. Some clones in this sample may be carry-over from other donors' samples.

The CDR3 protein sequence reads: CASSGDRGHEQYF. The nucleotide sequence is TGCGCCAGCAGTGGGGACAGGGGCCACGAGCAGTACTTC. This chain is built from TRBV10-1 and TRBJ2-7; the junction holds 10 bases that match TRBD1. Via the germline V gene (reference sequence), CDR1 is WNHNN and CDR2 SYGVQD. The germline V end is reduced by 4 bases and the J end by 5 bases; junction bases left unmatched: 2. The CDR3 holds 13 amino acids from the cysteine to the phenylalanine. Of all the DNA, just the CDR3 is kept, 39 bases in frame from base 1.